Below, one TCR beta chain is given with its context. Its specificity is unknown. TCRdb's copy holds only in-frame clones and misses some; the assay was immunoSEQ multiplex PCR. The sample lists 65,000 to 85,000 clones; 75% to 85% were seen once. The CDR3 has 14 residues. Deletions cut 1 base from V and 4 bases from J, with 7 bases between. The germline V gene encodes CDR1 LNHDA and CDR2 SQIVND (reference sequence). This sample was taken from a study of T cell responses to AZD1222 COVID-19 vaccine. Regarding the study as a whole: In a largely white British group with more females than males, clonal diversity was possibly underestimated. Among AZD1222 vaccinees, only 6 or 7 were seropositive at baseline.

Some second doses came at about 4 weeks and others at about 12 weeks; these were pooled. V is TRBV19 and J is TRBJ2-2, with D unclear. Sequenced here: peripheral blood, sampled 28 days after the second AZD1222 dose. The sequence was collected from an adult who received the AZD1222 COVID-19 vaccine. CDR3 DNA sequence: TGTGCCAGTAGTATAGCTGGTGGCACCGGGGAGCTGTTTTTT. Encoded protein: CASSIAGGTGELFF.